Shown below are 23 T cell receptor beta chains from a single sample sequenced in a study of shared clonotypes between healthy human individuals. Assay: immunoSEQ multiplex PCR; the TCRdb copy retains only in-frame clones and omits some. Of about 2.2 million clones detected, around 95% appear once; the ten largest clones hold about 1.7%. Naive CD8 cells lacked CD45RO and underwent positive selection for CCR7, leaving out terminally differentiated effector memory CD45RA+ cells. The source material was naive CD8+ T cells from PBMCs. Source of these receptors: a man aged 18 to 30 in good health. Some clones in this sample may be carry-over from other donors' samples.

This chain joins TRBV6-5 and TRBJ2-7; the D gene is possibly TRBD1 (6 bases). The CDR3 is made up of 16 amino acids. Trimming stripped 0 bases from V and 2 bases from J, with 14 bases between. Germline V gene sequence: CDR1 MNHEY, CDR2 SVGAGI. The CDR3, as DNA: TGTGCCAGCAGTTACTCGAGCGGACAGAAGACCTACGAGCAGTACTTC. Translation gives CASSYSSGQKTYEQYF.

This chain links TRBV19 with TRBJ1-2, with no clear D. The CDR3 totals 18 residues. CDR1 and CDR2 from the germline V gene are LNHDA and SQIVND (reference sequence). Trimming pared 3 bases from V and 2 bases from J, leaving 22 bases between. CDR3 protein: CASSIGHEVAAQNYGYTF. CDR3 in DNA: TGTGCCAGTAGTATTGGGCATGAGGTGGCAGCCCAAAACTATGGCTACACCTTC.

This chain links TRBV7-6 with TRBJ1-1, with D perhaps TRBD1 (5 bases). Germline V gene sequence: CDR1 SGHVS, CDR2 FNYEAQ. This CDR3 has 14 amino acids. V lost 4 bases and J 4 bases, leaving 13 bases between the germline ends. DNA for the CDR3: TGTGCCAGCAGCTCCGGTGCGGGGGTCACTGAAGCTTTCTTT. It translates to CASSSGAGVTEAFF. The full variable domain, in which reference TRBV7-6 and TRBJ1-1 provide the parts outside the CDR3, is GAGVSQSPRYKVTKRGQDVALRCDPISGHVSLYWYRQALGQGPEFLTYFNYEAQQDKSGLPNDRFSAERPEGSISTLTIQRTEQRDSAMYRCASSSGAGVTEAFFGQGTRLTVV.

To note about this clone: The sample has other DNA sequences that encode this CDR3 too. The chain has TRBV5-6 and TRBJ2-4; D is undetermined. The germline gives CDR1 SGHDT, CDR2 YYEEEE. Between the trimmed V and J ends, which lost 2 bases and 3 bases, there was a span of 6 bases. The CDR3 loop spans 13 amino acids. CDR3 in amino acids: CASSFGVKNIQYF. In DNA form, the CDR3 reads TGTGCCAGCAGCTTTGGAGTCAAAAACATTCAGTACTTC. Full variable domain (remainder filled in from reference TRBV5-6 and TRBJ2-4): DAGVTQSPTHLIKTRGQQVTLRCSPKSGHDTVSWYQQALGQGPQFIFQYYEEEERQRGNFPDRFSGHQFPNYSSELNVNALLLGDSALYLCASSFGVKNIQYFGAGTRLSVL.

The V gene is TRBV27, the J gene TRBJ2-7; the D call may be TRBD1 or TRBD2 (5 bases each). The CDR3 totals 15 residues. V dropped 2 bases and J dropped 5 bases, with 16 bases sitting between them. From germline, CDR1 is MNHEY and CDR2 SMNVEV (reference sequence). The CDR3 DNA follows: TGTGCCAGCAGTTTAGGGGCGGGTTCGGGTCACGAGCAGTACTTC. The encoded protein is CASSLGAGSGHEQYF.

This sequence joins TRBV27 and TRBJ2-1, with TRBD1 as a possible D gene (5 bases). Germline V CDR1 and CDR2: MNHEY, SMNVEV (reference sequence). V lost 6 bases and J 12 bases, leaving 30 bases between the germline ends. The CDR3 consists of 17 residues. The CDR3 spells CASSSIADRSHNERQFF. The CDR3 region has the DNA TGTGCCAGCAGCTCGATAGCCGACAGATCGCACAATGAGCGGCAGTTCTTC.

The rearrangement uses TRBV13 and TRBJ2-1, with TRBD2 matching over 10 bases. The CDR3 contains 16 residues. Looked up from germline, CDR1 is PRHDT and CDR2 is FYEKMQ (reference sequence). V dropped 5 bases and J dropped 0; count of bases not matched to a gene: 4. The CDR3 DNA reads TGTGCCAGCAGCGCCCTAGCGGGAGCCTCCTACAATGAGCAGTTCTTC. Translating it yields CASSALAGASYNEQFF.

The count of this clone is one. The chain links TRBV28 to TRBJ2-7; perhaps TRBD2 as D (6 bases). The CDR3 runs to 14 residues. With 5 bases removed from V and 0 bases from J, the gap between germline ends came to 11 bases. The germline V gene encodes CDR1 MDHEN and CDR2 SYDVKM. CDR3 coding DNA: TGTGCCAGCAGTCCCATAGCGGTCTCCTACGAGCAGTACTTC. Residues: CASSPIAVSYEQYF. The full variable domain, its missing parts supplied by reference TRBV28 and TRBJ2-7, is DVKVTQSSRYLVKRTGEKVFLECVQDMDHENMFWYRQDPGLGLRLIYFSYDVKMKEKGDIPEGYSVSREKKERFSLILESASTNQTSMYLCASSPIAVSYEQYFGPGTRLTVT.

The rearrangement joins TRBV19 to TRBJ2-1; D is unclear. The V gene lost 4 bases and the J gene lost 0 bases, with 7 bases spanning the gap. CDR3 length equals 14 residues. The germline V gene has CDR1 LNHDA and CDR2 SQIVND (reference sequence). In nucleotides, the CDR3 is TGTGCCAGTAGTAGCGCCTACTCCTACAATGAGCAGTTCTTC. Translating gives CASSSAYSYNEQFF.

J is TRBJ2-1 and V is TRBV9, with D tentatively TRBD1 (5 bases). V was pared by 4 bases and J by 6 bases, with 20 bases between. CDR3 length: 16 amino acids. Germline CDR1 and CDR2: SGDLS and YYNGEE. As DNA, the CDR3 is TGTGCCAGCAGCCCCCGATGGGGCGAAAAGCCCAATGAGCAGTTCTTC. This codes for CASSPRWGEKPNEQFF.

This rearrangement joins TRBV7-9 to TRBJ2-7; D remains unclear. V was shortened by 4 bases and J by 3 bases, with 13 bases between the two germline ends. The CDR3 has 14 amino acids. Germline V gene data show CDR1 as SEHNR and CDR2 as FQNEAQ (reference sequence). In DNA, the CDR3 is TGTGCCAGCAGCTCGGACCTCATCAACTACGAGCAGTACTTC. This sequence encodes CASSSDLINYEQYF. Together with reference TRBV7-9 and TRBJ2-7, the CDR3 gives the full variable domain: DTGVSQNPRHKITKRGQNVTFRCDPISEHNRLYWYRQTLGQGPEFLTYFQNEAQLEKSRLLSDRFSAERPKGSFSTLEIQRTEQGDSAMYLCASSSDLINYEQYFGPGTRLTVT.

The gene calls are TRBV7-3 and TRBJ2-4; D remains unclear. The V end lost 2 bases, the J end lost 4 bases, and 15 bases lay between the germline ends. The CDR3 is made up of 16 amino acids. Germline V gives CDR1 SGHTA, CDR2 FQGTGA. In DNA form, the CDR3 reads TGTGCCAGCAGCTTACTCTTTTTGGACGGTAAAAACATTCAGTACTTC. Its protein product is CASSLLFLDGKNIQYF.

Comment on this clone: Other DNA sequences in the same sample also yield this CDR3. This CDR3 is CASSLGAAEAFF. The CDR3 DNA is TGCGCCAGCAGCTTGGGTGCAGCAGAAGCTTTCTTT. This chain connects TRBV5-1 to TRBJ1-1; D is undetermined. Trimming pared 0 bases from V and 8 bases from J, leaving 8 bases between. This CDR3 spans 12 amino acids. Germline CDR1 and CDR2: SGHRS and YFSETQ. Looking up the rest from reference TRBV5-1 and TRBJ1-1 gives the full variable domain: KAGVTQTPRYLIKTRGQQVTLSCSPISGHRSVSWYQQTPGQGLQFLFEYFSETQRNKGNFPGRFSGRQFSNSRSEMNVSTLELGDSALYLCASSLGAAEAFFGQGTRLTVV.

This clone showed up just once. This chain's CDR3 is CASSWAGITEAFF. The CDR3 coding sequence is TGTGCCAGCAGCTGGGCAGGGATCACTGAAGCTTTCTTT. J is TRBJ1-1 and V is TRBV28, with D perhaps TRBD1 (5 bases). The CDR3 is made up of 13 amino acids. In germline, CDR1 is MDHEN, CDR2 SYDVKM. V was pared by 6 bases and J by 4 bases, with 12 bases between.

The rearrangement links TRBV11-3 to TRBJ2-7; D is unclear. Trimming took 1 base from V and 6 from J, leaving 10 bases between them. The length of the CDR3 is 13 residues. Germline CDR1 and CDR2: SGHNT and YENEEA. For the CDR3, the DNA is TGTGCCAGCAGCTTAGCAATCGGTGCCGAGCAGTACTTC. It yields the protein CASSLAIGAEQYF.

This sequence joins TRBV5-1 and TRBJ2-1; 11 positions agree with TRBD2. The CDR3 is made up of 18 amino acids. V shed 0 bases, J shed 8 bases, and the junction held 13 bases outside the gene matches. CDR1 is SGHRS and CDR2 is YFSETQ in the germline V gene. Written as DNA, the CDR3 is TGCGCCAGCAGCTTGGAGGGGACTAGCGGCCGAGGTATCGATGAGCAGTTCTTC. Residues: CASSLEGTSGRGIDEQFF.

V gene TRBV7-9 combines with J gene TRBJ2-7; D is ambiguous. The CDR3 totals 13 residues. The V end lost 1 base, the J end lost 4 bases, and 8 bases lay between the germline ends. CDR1 is SEHNR, CDR2 FQNEAQ, per germline (reference sequence). As DNA, the CDR3 is TGTGCCAGCAGCTTAGGGTCGCAATACGAGCAGTACTTC. This codes for CASSLGSQYEQYF.

The gene calls are TRBV11-2 and TRBJ1-1, with D maybe TRBD1 (5 bases). The germline gives CDR1 SGHAT, CDR2 FQNNGV. Trimming pared 3 bases from V and 4 bases from J, leaving 9 bases between. This CDR3 is 13 amino acids long. The CDR3 DNA reads TGTGCCAGCAGCTTTGGGGCCGGCACTGAAGCTTTCTTT. This translates into CASSFGAGTEAFF.

This chain links TRBV4-1 with TRBJ1-2; D uncertain. The CDR3 consists of 15 residues. Germline V lookup: CDR1 MGHRA, CDR2 YSYEKL. V was pared by 5 bases and J by 6 bases, with 19 bases between. In DNA, the CDR3 is TGCGCCAGCAGCACCTCCCCGGGTATGGTGGATGGCTACACCTTC. Amino acids: CASSTSPGMVDGYTF.

The V and J genes are TRBV7-9 and TRBJ2-7; 9 bases match TRBD1. The trim removed 3 bases at V and 3 bases at J, leaving 9 bases unmatched. CDR1 is SEHNR and CDR2 is FQNEAQ in the germline V gene (reference sequence). The CDR3 spans 16 residues. CDR3 amino acids: CASSFEWDREFYEQYF. The DNA of the CDR3 is TGTGCCAGCAGCTTCGAGTGGGACAGGGAATTCTACGAGCAGTACTTC.

The chain couples TRBV27 to TRBJ2-7, with D uncertain. This CDR3 spans 14 amino acids. Between the trimmed V and J ends, which lost 4 bases and 0 bases, there was a span of 10 bases. Germline CDR1 MNHEY, CDR2 SMNVEV (reference sequence). CDR3 nucleotides: TGTGCCAGCAGTTCTATCACGAGCTCCTACGAGCAGTACTTC. Its protein product is CASSSITSSYEQYF.

This clone was seen once. The chain couples TRBV30 to TRBJ2-2, with D possibly being TRBD2 (5 bases). The CDR3 contains 15 residues. The germline V gene has CDR1 GTSNPN and CDR2 SVGIG (reference sequence). The V and J ends lost 3 bases and 7 bases respectively, with 18 bases between them. Here the CDR3 DNA reads TGTGCCTGGAGCGGACGGACGCCGGGGAGCGGGGAGCTGTTTTTT. It encodes CAWSGRTPGSGELFF.

The chain uses TRBV28 and TRBJ1-1, with 11 bases identical to TRBD1. The CDR3 covers 16 residues. J gave up 0 bases and V 5 bases, and 5 bases lay outside the gene matches. Germline-derived CDR1 and CDR2 are MDHEN and SYDVKM. The CDR3: CASSTGQGDLNTEAFF. The CDR3 DNA reads TGTGCCAGCAGTACGGGACAGGGGGACCTGAACACTGAAGCTTTCTTT. The whole variable domain, remainder taken from reference TRBV28 and TRBJ1-1, is DVKVTQSSRYLVKRTGEKVFLECVQDMDHENMFWYRQDPGLGLRLIYFSYDVKMKEKGDIPEGYSVSREKKERFSLILESASTNQTSMYLCASSTGQGDLNTEAFFGQGTRLTVV.